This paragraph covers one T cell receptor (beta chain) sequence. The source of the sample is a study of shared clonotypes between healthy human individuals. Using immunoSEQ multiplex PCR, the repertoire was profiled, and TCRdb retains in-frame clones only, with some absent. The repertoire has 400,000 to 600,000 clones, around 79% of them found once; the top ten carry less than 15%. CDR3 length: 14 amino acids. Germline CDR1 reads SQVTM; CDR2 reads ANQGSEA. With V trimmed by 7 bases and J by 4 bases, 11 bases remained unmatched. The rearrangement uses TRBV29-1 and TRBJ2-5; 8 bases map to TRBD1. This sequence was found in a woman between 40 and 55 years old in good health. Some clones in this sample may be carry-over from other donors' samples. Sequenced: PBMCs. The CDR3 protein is CSAQGALGRETQYF. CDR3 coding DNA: TGCAGCGCTCAGGGGGCGCTCGGGAGAGAGACCCAGTACTTC.